Listed here is a single TCR beta chain. The data stem from a study of cytomegalovirus exposure and HLA in healthy donors. It was with 60 Vbeta and 13 Jbeta primers that the PCR ran. The method was immunoSEQ multiplex PCR; TCRdb's version includes in-frame clones alone and lacks a portion of them. The table shows 85,000 to 120,000 clones, with roughly 70% occurring only once. V gave up 4 bases and J gave up 5 bases; unmatched junction bases: 8. In germline, CDR1 is SGDLS, CDR2 YYNGEE. The CDR3 consists of 15 residues. Source material: PBMCs. The chain combines TRBV9 with TRBJ2-1; 8 bases fit TRBD2. This receptor was taken from a male donor in good health and CMV-seropositive. CDR3 nucleotides: TGTGCCAGCAGCCGGGGGGGAACAGGGAACAATGAGCAGTTCTTC. It specifies CASSRGGTGNNEQFF.